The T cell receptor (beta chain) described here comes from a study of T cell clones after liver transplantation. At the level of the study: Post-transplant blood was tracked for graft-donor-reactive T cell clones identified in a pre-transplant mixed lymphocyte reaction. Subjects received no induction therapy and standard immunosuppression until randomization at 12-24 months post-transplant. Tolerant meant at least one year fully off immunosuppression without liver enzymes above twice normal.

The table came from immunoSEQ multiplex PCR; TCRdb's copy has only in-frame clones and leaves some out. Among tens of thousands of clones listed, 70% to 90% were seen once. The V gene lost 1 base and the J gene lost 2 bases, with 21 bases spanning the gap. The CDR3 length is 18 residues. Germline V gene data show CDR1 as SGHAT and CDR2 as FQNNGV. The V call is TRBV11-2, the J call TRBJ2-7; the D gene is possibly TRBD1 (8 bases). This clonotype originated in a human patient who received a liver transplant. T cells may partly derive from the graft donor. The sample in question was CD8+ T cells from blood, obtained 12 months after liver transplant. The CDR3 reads CASSLGPRGREPAYEQYF. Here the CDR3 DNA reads TGTGCCAGCAGCTTAGGCCCCAGGGGGCGGGAGCCCGCCTACGAGCAGTACTTC.